This paragraph reports one TCR beta chain. In the original analysis: For nucleated cells, counts were estimated from reference gene primer amplification. Assay: immunoSEQ multiplex PCR; the TCRdb copy retains only in-frame clones and omits some. The V and J calls and clone size are taken from that table; D and trimming were inferred from the DNA. This table has roughly 150,000 clones, approximately 80% appearing once. The V gene end was trimmed by 5 bases and the J gene end by 1 base; junction bases not matched to a gene: 5. The germline V gene has CDR1 LNHDA and CDR2 SQIVND (reference sequence). CDR3 length: 14 residues. These data originate in a study of blood T cell repertoires in COVID-19. About the research overall: Material from acute and convalescent COVID-19 was sourced from the United States, Italy and Spain. PBMCs, B-cell-depleted T cells, or T cells were the source of the cDNA or gDNA that made up the material.

Assignment of participants to cohorts was predicated upon participant-reported clinical history. This clonotype was obtained from a man aged 50 or older in a cohort exposed to, infected with or recovered from COVID-19 (not recorded which). This chain joins TRBV19 and TRBJ2-7, with 7 bases matching TRBD1. The sample consisted of PBMCs or T cells enriched from blood (not recorded which). The CDR3: CASSPRQGSYEQYF. DNA for the CDR3: TGTGCCAGTAGTCCCCGACAGGGATCCTACGAGCAGTACTTC.